The 19 T cell receptor beta chains presented below share a single source sample, sequenced in a study of T cell changes during pregnancy in multiple sclerosis. The assay was immunoSEQ multiplex PCR, and TCRdb's table has in-frame clones only and misses some. The sample lists approximately 130,000 clones, 90% to 96% occurring once. Sequenced here: peripheral blood, sampled after pregnancy. Receptor source: a female donor with multiple sclerosis, enrolled in a pregnancy study.

This sequence joins TRBV5-1 and TRBJ2-5; 9 bases map to TRBD2. CDR3 length equals 15 residues. V dropped 0 bases and J dropped 5; count of bases not matched to a gene: 5. Per germline, CDR1 SGHRS and CDR2 YFSETQ. Written as DNA, the CDR3 is TGCGCCAGCAGCTTGGATAGCGGGAGAGGGGAGACCCAGTACTTC. This encodes CASSLDSGRGETQYF.

CDR3 DNA sequence: TGTGCCATCAGTGACGGGGTCGGGACCGGGGAGCTGTTTTTT. It yields the protein CAISDGVGTGELFF. This sequence joins TRBV10-3 and TRBJ2-2; maybe TRBD2 (5 bases). The CDR3 loop spans 14 amino acids. The V and J ends lost 3 bases and 5 bases respectively, with 10 bases between them. Looked up from germline, CDR1 is ENHRY and CDR2 is SYGVKD.

The chain employs TRBV19 and TRBJ2-3, with 7 bases identical to TRBD2. J was trimmed by 3 bases and V by 7 bases; bases with no gene match: 7. This CDR3 has 14 residues. Germline V gene data show CDR1 as LNHDA and CDR2 as SQIVND (reference sequence). The CDR3 loop reads CASTMTSLTDTQYF. The CDR3 DNA follows: TGTGCCAGTACCATGACTAGCCTGACAGATACGCAGTATTTT. Drawing the rest from reference TRBV19 and TRBJ2-3, the complete variable domain is DGGITQSPKYLFRKEGQNVTLSCEQNLNHDAMYWYRQDPGQGLRLIYYSQIVNDFQKGDIAEGYSVSREKKESFPLTVTSAQKNPTAFYLCASTMTSLTDTQYFGPGTRLTVL.

V usage is TRBV30 and J usage is TRBJ2-5; 7 nucleotides agree with TRBD1. The DNA end lines up better with TRBJ2-7; the J call may be wrong. Germline V gene lookup returns CDR1 GTSNPN and CDR2 SVGIG (reference sequence). This CDR3 has 14 amino acids. CDR3 in DNA: TGTGCCTGGAGTGTACCAGGGGGTGGTAACGAGCAGTACTTC. Protein: CAWSVPGGGNEQYF.

CDR3 in amino acids: CASSPSGRENEQFF. In nucleotides, the CDR3 is TGTGCCAGCAGTCCTAGCGGGAGGGAGAATGAGCAGTTCTTC. The genes are TRBV27 and TRBJ2-1; 12 bases are a match to TRBD2. V dropped 5 bases and J dropped 7; count of bases not matched to a gene: 3. The CDR3 contains 14 residues. Looked up from germline, CDR1 is MNHEY and CDR2 is SMNVEV (reference sequence).

This clone was detected only a few times. V and J are TRBV9 and TRBJ2-7; TRBD2 agrees at 13 bases. V lost 0 bases, J lost 7 bases, and 1 base stayed unmatched. CDR3 size: 14 residues. Germline CDR1 is SGDLS and CDR2 is YYNGEE. The CDR3 region has the DNA TGTGCCAGCAGCGTAGGACTAGCGGGGGGTGAGCAGTACTTC. Protein product: CASSVGLAGGEQYF. The full variable domain, with the rest looked up from reference TRBV9 and TRBJ2-7, is DSGVTQTPKHLITATGQRVTLRCSPRSGDLSVYWYQQSLDQGLQFLIQYYNGEERAKGNILERFSAQQFPDLHSELNLSSLELGDSALYFCASSVGLAGGEQYFGPGTRLTVT.

The rearrangement uses TRBV9 and TRBJ1-2; tentative D call: TRBD1 (5 bases). Germline V gives CDR1 SGDLS, CDR2 YYNGEE. V was shortened by 4 bases and J by 2 bases, with 12 bases between the two germline ends. The length of the CDR3 is 14 residues. The CDR3 sequence is CASSPGPGNYGYTF. CDR3 sequence (DNA): TGTGCCAGCAGCCCCGGCCCAGGGAACTATGGCTACACCTTC. Supplemented by reference TRBV9 and TRBJ1-2, the full variable domain reads DSGVTQTPKHLITATGQRVTLRCSPRSGDLSVYWYQQSLDQGLQFLIQYYNGEERAKGNILERFSAQQFPDLHSELNLSSLELGDSALYFCASSPGPGNYGYTFGSGTRLTVV.

V and J are TRBV28 and TRBJ2-3, with 8 bases that match TRBD1. CDR1 and CDR2 (germline): MDHEN, SYDVKM. The junction had 14 bases not matched to a gene; V was cut back by 4 bases and J by 5 bases. The CDR3 is made up of 17 amino acids. DNA for the CDR3: TGTGCCAGCAGTTCTCTTCCGGGACAGGAGACCGGAGATACGCAGTATTTT. Protein sequence: CASSSLPGQETGDTQYF.

V usage is TRBV5-4 and J usage is TRBJ1-2, with 9 bases fitting TRBD1. V gave up 4 bases and J gave up 8 bases; unmatched junction bases: 6. Germline V gene lookup returns CDR1 SGHNT and CDR2 YYREEE (reference sequence). This CDR3 region has 13 residues. The CDR3 spells CASSPGQGVGYTF. Written as DNA, the CDR3 is TGTGCCAGCAGCCCGGGACAGGGTGTCGGCTACACCTTC.

V is TRBV27 and J is TRBJ2-7, with 7 bases aligning to TRBD2. Germline assignment: CDR1 MNHEY and CDR2 SMNVEV (reference sequence). Trimming removed 4 bases from V and 3 bases from J; junction bases left unmatched: 3. The CDR3 covers 13 residues. The CDR3: CASSYRTSYEQYF. The CDR3 coding sequence is TGTGCCAGCAGTTACAGGACTAGCTACGAGCAGTACTTC.

This sequence joins TRBV7-9 and TRBJ2-7; 9 bases fit TRBD1. This CDR3 is built from 15 residues. Trimming took 4 bases from V and 2 from J; bases not matched to a gene: 6. Looked up from germline, CDR1 is SEHNR and CDR2 is FQNEAQ (reference sequence). DNA of the CDR3: TGTGCCAGCAGCTCGGACAGGGGAATTCCCTACGAGCAGTACTTC. This codes for CASSSDRGIPYEQYF. Filled out from reference TRBV7-9 and TRBJ2-7, the complete variable domain reads DTGVSQNPRHKITKRGQNVTFRCDPISEHNRLYWYRQTLGQGPEFLTYFQNEAQLEKSRLLSDRFSAERPKGSFSTLEIQRTEQGDSAMYLCASSSDRGIPYEQYFGPGTRLTVT.

Here the CDR3 DNA reads TGTGCCAGCAGCGTAGGGGAACAAGCGGGAGTTATAACAGATACGCAGTATTTT. Translating gives CASSVGEQAGVITDTQYF. The V and J genes are TRBV9 and TRBJ2-3, with TRBD2 identical over 8 bases. This CDR3 contains 18 residues. Germline lookup yields CDR1 SGDLS and CDR2 YYNGEE. The J segment lost 3 bases and the V segment lost 0 bases, leaving 12 bases of the junction unmatched.

The J gene is TRBJ2-7, the V gene TRBV9; 11 nucleotides match TRBD1. This CDR3 contains 16 residues. V was pared by 0 bases and J by 4 bases, with 6 bases of the junction left unmatched. Germline CDR1 SGDLS, CDR2 YYNGEE. The CDR3 coding sequence is TGTGCCAGCAGCGTAGGGCAGGGACAGGGGGGGTACGAGCAGTACTTC. Its translation is CASSVGQGQGGYEQYF.

V gene TRBV19 combines with J gene TRBJ2-7; D not resolved. CDR1 is LNHDA and CDR2 is SQIVND in the germline V gene (reference sequence). This CDR3 comprises 15 residues. V lost 5 bases to trimming and J lost 1 base, with 15 bases between them. The CDR3 reads CASSLSPANSYEQYF. Here the CDR3 DNA reads TGTGCCAGTAGTTTGAGTCCTGCTAATTCCTACGAGCAGTACTTC.

This clone was counted once. DNA of the CDR3: TGTGCCAGCTCACCACCTTTAGCGCTAGCGTCGGAGGGGACGCAGTATTTT. Residues: CASSPPLALASEGTQYF. The chain recombines TRBV18 with TRBJ2-3; D may be TRBD2 (6 bases). The germline CDR1 and CDR2 sequences are KGHSH and LQKENI. Trimming pared 0 bases from V and 9 bases from J, leaving 22 bases between. The length of the CDR3 is 17 residues. The full variable domain, completed using reference TRBV18 and TRBJ2-3, is NAGVMQNPRHLVRRRGQEARLRCSPMKGHSHVYWYRQLPEEGLKFMVYLQKENIIDESGMPKERFSAEFPKEGPSILRIQQVVRGDSAAYFCASSPPLALASEGTQYFGPGTRLTVL.

CDR3 protein: CASSSVAGGPGDTQYF. The DNA of the CDR3 is TGCGCCAGCTCGAGCGTAGCGGGAGGGCCTGGCGATACGCAGTATTTT. The rearrangement uses TRBV5-1 and TRBJ2-3, with 11 positions matching TRBD2. This CDR3 comprises 16 residues. Per germline, CDR1 SGHRS and CDR2 YFSETQ. V trimming: 7 bases; J trimming: 6 bases; junction bases outside the gene matches: 13.

The chain employs TRBV7-9 and TRBJ1-1; the D is unclear. The germline V gene encodes CDR1 SEHNR and CDR2 FQNEAQ (reference sequence). CDR3 length equals 12 residues. V was clipped by 10 bases and J by 1 base, with 10 bases between them. Written as DNA, the CDR3 is TGTGCCATCCAAGACAAGAACACTGAAGCTTTCTTT. As protein: CAIQDKNTEAFF.

This clone was seen once. The chain has TRBV5-1 and TRBJ2-5; 8 bases are shared with TRBD2. Germline CDR1 is SGHRS and CDR2 is YFSETQ. J gave up 7 bases and V 0 bases, and 8 bases lay outside the gene matches. The CDR3 spans 15 residues. CDR3 protein: CASSLASRGVGTQYF. The CDR3 coding sequence is TGCGCCAGCAGCTTGGCCTCGCGGGGGGTGGGGACCCAGTACTTC.

J is TRBJ2-7 and V is TRBV7-9, with TRBD1 matching over 8 bases. The V and J ends lost 5 bases and 1 base, in that order; junction bases with no gene match: 4. The germline V gene has CDR1 SEHNR and CDR2 FQNEAQ (reference sequence). The CDR3 is 14 residues long. CDR3 DNA: TGTGCCAGCAGCGCAGGGGGCGCTTCCTACGAGCAGTACTTC. It yields the protein CASSAGGASYEQYF.